This record concerns one TCR beta chain sequence. This record comes from a study of blood T cell repertoires in COVID-19. Looking at the study overall: Donors in the United States, Italy and Spain gave samples during acute or convalescent COVID-19.

Trimming at V came to 0 bases and at J to 0 bases, leaving 1 base not matched to a gene. The germline CDR1 and CDR2 sequences are SGDLS and YYNGEE. The CDR3 length is 16 residues. Using immunoSEQ multiplex PCR, the repertoire was profiled, and TCRdb retains in-frame clones only, with some absent. Counted here are around 230,000 clones, about 80% occurring once; the ten biggest clones make up roughly a tenth. The sequenced sample consisted of peripheral blood. The chain has TRBV9 and TRBJ1-5; 9 nucleotides agree with TRBD1. This clonotype originated in a woman of 80 years or more with acute or convalescent COVID-19. CDR3 in amino acids: CASSVGTGDSNQPQHF. In DNA form, the CDR3 reads TGTGCCAGCAGCGTAGGGACAGGGGATAGCAATCAGCCCCAGCATTTT.